This T cell receptor (beta chain) was profiled in a study of OX40 agonist ivuxolimab in advanced cancers. Background on the study: Among those enrolled, mean age was approximately 60 years (range roughly 20 to 79) and 75% to 85% were male. Partial responses were achieved by three patients, of whom one had hepatocellular carcinoma and two had cutaneous melanoma.

The protocol was immunoSEQ multiplex PCR, while the TCRdb copy is restricted to in-frame clones and leaves out a portion. This sample carries more than 60,000 clones, roughly 93% of them seen once, and the ten largest clones take 15% to 18%. CDR3 length: 17 amino acids. V lost 4 bases, J lost 1 base, and 18 bases lay in between. Germline CDR1 LNHNV, CDR2 YYDKDF (reference sequence). The specimen comprised CD4+ or CD8+ T cells sorted from blood, sampled in a trial of the OX40 agonist ivuxolimab. This chain joins TRBV15 and TRBJ2-3, with D maybe TRBD1 (6 bases). The sequence derives from an adult with an advanced solid tumor such as melanoma, head and neck, liver or kidney cancer. The CDR3 reads CATSNSQGPSGTDTQYF. The CDR3 nucleotides read TGTGCCACCAGCAACAGTCAGGGGCCTTCCGGCACAGATACGCAGTATTTT.